Below are 10 T cell receptor beta chains sequenced from a single sample in a study of T-cell memory formation after mild COVID-19. TCRdb used MiXCR to reprocess the 5' RACE reads, holding one entry per CDR3 protein. The sample shows about 240,000 distinct CDR3 sequences, approximately 9% of them seen only once. The sequenced sample was PBMCs or a T cell subset sorted from them (not recorded which). The receptors shown here come from a man aged 18-30 years who had mild COVID-19 (a few samples of this study predate the infection). Cell type and time point are not known.

This sequence joins TRBV7-8 and TRBJ2-1, with 9 bases matching TRBD2. From germline, CDR1 is SGHVS and CDR2 FQNEAQ. The length of the CDR3 is 14 residues. V dropped 3 bases and J dropped 9; count of bases not matched to a gene: 6. The CDR3 DNA reads as TGTGCCAGCAGCTTCCTAGCGGGAAGGACTGAGCAGTTCTTC. It encodes CASSFLAGRTEQFF.

The chain carries TRBV11-2 and TRBJ2-4; no definite D call. V was cut by 1 base and J by 1 base, with 14 bases left in between. The CDR3 is 17 residues long. CDR1 and CDR2 (germline): SGHAT, FQNNGV. The CDR3 region has the DNA TGTGCCAGCAGCTTAGGGGGATTAGGGTCGGCCAAAAACATTCAGTACTTC. Its protein is CASSLGGLGSAKNIQYF.

This clonotype was observed a few times. CDR3 amino acids: CASSSASGQSSGANVLTF. CDR3 DNA sequence: TGTGCCAGCAGCTCCGCCTCGGGACAGAGCTCTGGGGCCAACGTCCTGACTTTC. J is TRBJ2-6 and V is TRBV9, with TRBD1 matching over 7 bases. Germline lookup yields CDR1 SGDLS and CDR2 YYNGEE. The CDR3 contains 18 residues. V lost 4 bases and J lost 0; bases outside the gene matches: 10.

This clonotype was seen more than once but under ten times. The J gene is TRBJ2-5, the V gene TRBV9; no clear D gene. This CDR3 has 12 amino acids. Trimming took off 2 bases at V and 2 bases at J, with 4 bases between the two ends. Germline CDR1 reads SGDLS; CDR2 reads YYNGEE. DNA of the CDR3: TGTGCCAGCAGCGTTTTGCAAGAGACCCAGTACTTC. It encodes CASSVLQETQYF.

This clonotype was recorded many times. J is TRBJ2-5 and V is TRBV5-1; maybe TRBD2 (6 bases). CDR1 is SGHRS and CDR2 is YFSETQ in the germline V gene. The CDR3 sequence is 17 residues long. Trimming left V 3 bases short and J 2 bases short, with 20 bases between. The CDR3 DNA reads as TGCGCCAGCAGCTACACCCCACCGGGTGGGGGGCAAGAGACCCAGTACTTC. Translated, it gives CASSYTPPGGGQETQYF.

This clonotype has a handful of counts. The V call is TRBV27, the J call TRBJ2-2, with D possibly TRBD2 on 6 matching bases. The CDR3 is 14 residues long. Germline V lookup: CDR1 MNHEY, CDR2 SMNVEV (reference sequence). V lost 5 bases, J lost 6 bases, and 13 bases lay in between. The CDR3 spells CASSPDWGAGELFF. The DNA for the CDR3 is TGTGCCAGCAGTCCGGACTGGGGGGCCGGGGAGCTGTTTTTT.

Worth noting for this clonotype: One junction end does not reproduce the germline sequence, and a read error may be involved. The rearrangement links TRBV4-1 to TRBJ1-6, with 7 bases aligning to TRBD1. The germline V gene encodes CDR1 MGHRA and CDR2 YSYEKL. The CDR3 totals 15 residues. CDR3 loop: CASSSEGAGNSTLHF. The CDR3, as DNA: TGCGCCAGCAGCTCAGAGGGGGCGGGGAATTCAACCCTCCACTTT.

V gene TRBV7-6 combines with J gene TRBJ1-2, with D maybe TRBD1 (5 bases). Germline CDR1 and CDR2: SGHVS and FNYEAQ. This CDR3 spans 17 amino acids. Trimming left V 1 base short and J 3 bases short, with 18 bases between. CDR3 region: CASSLVPGPTVHYGYTF. As DNA, the CDR3 is TGTGCCAGCAGCTTAGTCCCGGGGCCCACGGTCCACTATGGCTACACCTTC.

This clonotype appeared a few times. The CDR3: CASSYSGPPTVTQYF. The CDR3 nucleotides read TGTGCCAGCAGTTACTCAGGCCCTCCCACGGTGACCCAGTACTTC. The chain is built from TRBV6-6 and TRBJ2-5; D remains ambiguous. Trimming took off 0 bases at V and 7 bases at J, with 15 bases between the two ends. The CDR3 spans 15 residues. The germline CDR1 and CDR2 sequences are MNHNY and SVGAGI (reference sequence).

The genes are TRBV21-1 and TRBJ2-5; the table assigns TRBD1, which was not confirmed against the DNA. TRBV21-1 has pseudogene status. This CDR3 comprises 19 residues. This CDR3 reads CASSKAYVKRQGWKKTQYF. The CDR3 DNA reads as TGTGCCAGCAGCAAAGCATACGTAAAGAGACAGGGGTGGAAGAAGACCCAGTACTTC.